Listed here are 9 T cell receptor beta chains from one sample, sequenced in a study of shared clonotypes between healthy human individuals. Here immunoSEQ multiplex PCR was the method, and the copy in TCRdb shows in-frame clones only, minus some. The sample shows roughly 2,300,000 clones, approximately 90% of them seen only once. Sequenced material: naive CD4+ T cells from PBMCs. Subset noted: CD45RA+ positively selected. Every receptor here comes from a young man in good health. Some clones in this sample may be carry-over from other donors' samples.

As to this clone: The same CDR3 is also encoded by other DNA sequences in this sample. The chain joins TRBV7-8 to TRBJ2-7; TRBD2 aligns across 9 bases. The CDR3 has 15 residues. The junction had 9 bases not matched to a gene; V was cut back by 5 bases and J by 4 bases. Germline V CDR1 and CDR2: SGHVS, FQNEAQ. The CDR3 spells CASSLRAGGAYEQYF. The CDR3 DNA is TGTGCCAGCAGCCTGAGAGCGGGAGGCGCTTACGAGCAGTACTTC.

The J gene is TRBJ1-4, the V gene TRBV5-6, with D hard to call. V lost 1 base, J lost 8 bases, and 15 bases lay in between. CDR3 length equals 15 residues. The germline gives CDR1 SGHDT, CDR2 YYEEEE. CDR3 in DNA: TGTGCCAGCAGCTTGTTTAGTTCGGGAGGGGAAAAACTGTTTTTT. Translated, it gives CASSLFSSGGEKLFF. The complete variable domain, with remaining parts taken from reference TRBV5-6 and TRBJ1-4, reads DAGVTQSPTHLIKTRGQQVTLRCSPKSGHDTVSWYQQALGQGPQFIFQYYEEEERQRGNFPDRFSGHQFPNYSSELNVNALLLGDSALYLCASSLFSSGGEKLFFGSGTQLSVL.

This clone was observed a single time. V usage is TRBV7-3 and J usage is TRBJ2-1; 16 bases fit TRBD2. The length of the CDR3 is 18 residues. Germline CDR1 is SGHTA and CDR2 is FQGTGA. The V and J ends lost 5 bases and 1 base, in that order; junction bases with no gene match: 5. CDR3 region: CASSGGTSGRVSYNEQFF. The DNA for the CDR3 is TGTGCCAGCAGCGGAGGGACTAGCGGGAGGGTATCCTACAATGAGCAGTTCTTC.

The CDR3 nucleotides are TGTGCCAGCAGCTTAGTTGGGACAGGGTCGGCTACGTGGAAGACCCAGTACTTC. This codes for CASSLVGTGSATWKTQYF. The chain carries TRBV7-2 and TRBJ2-5; 9 bases match TRBD1. Trimming took 1 base from V and 6 from J; bases not matched to a gene: 15. Germline CDR1 SGHTA, CDR2 FQGNSA. The CDR3 length is 18 residues.

V usage is TRBV15 and J usage is TRBJ2-1; the D gene is possibly TRBD1 (6 bases). Trimming removed 0 bases at V and 5 bases at J, with 20 bases between. The CDR3 covers 18 residues. From germline, CDR1 is LNHNV and CDR2 YYDKDF (reference sequence). The CDR3 protein is CATSRDLVSWDKNNEQFF. CDR3 in DNA: TGTGCCACCAGCAGAGATCTAGTGTCTTGGGACAAGAACAATGAGCAGTTCTTC.

V usage is TRBV2 and J usage is TRBJ2-6; 13 nucleotides match TRBD2. The CDR3 loop spans 17 amino acids. Trimming took 6 bases from V and 4 from J; bases not matched to a gene: 6. Germline V lookup: CDR1 SNHLY, CDR2 FYNNEI. The chain's CDR3 is CASSGLAGVGGANVLTF. Written as DNA, the CDR3 is TGTGCCAGCAGCGGACTAGCGGGAGTGGGCGGGGCCAACGTCCTGACTTTC. Variable domain in full (rest from reference TRBV2 and TRBJ2-6): EPEVTQTPSHQVTQMGQEVILRCVPISNHLYFYWYRQILGQKVEFLVSFYNNEISEKSEIFDDQFSVERPDGSNFTLKIRSTKLEDSAMYFCASSGLAGVGGANVLTFGAGSRLTVL.

The chain combines TRBV4-3 with TRBJ1-2, with a possible D match to TRBD1 (6 bases). Germline CDR1 reads LGHNA; CDR2 reads YSLEER. The CDR3 extends over 14 amino acids. The ends were cut back, 0 bases at V and 4 bases at J, with 9 bases in the middle. CDR3 nucleotide sequence: TGCGCCAGCAGCCAAGAACAGGGAAGCTATGGCTACACCTTC. It is translated as CASSQEQGSYGYTF.

The V call is TRBV6-5, the J call TRBJ2-3; tentatively, D is TRBD1 (6 bases). V shed 1 base and J shed 2 bases, with 10 bases lying between them. From germline, CDR1 is MNHEY and CDR2 SVGAGI. CDR3 length: 15 residues. As DNA, the CDR3 is TGTGCCAGCAGTTACTTCCGGGACAACACAGATACGCAGTATTTT. Translated: CASSYFRDNTDTQYF.

The rearrangement links TRBV9 to TRBJ2-1; possibly TRBD2 for D (6 bases). This CDR3 spans 15 amino acids. Germline V CDR1 and CDR2: SGDLS, YYNGEE. V dropped 1 base and J dropped 5 bases, with 13 bases sitting between them. CDR3 sequence (DNA): TGTGCCAGCAGCGTACGTACGGGACTTAACAATGAGCAGTTCTTC. It codes for CASSVRTGLNNEQFF. Full variable domain (remainder filled in from reference TRBV9 and TRBJ2-1): DSGVTQTPKHLITATGQRVTLRCSPRSGDLSVYWYQQSLDQGLQFLIQYYNGEERAKGNILERFSAQQFPDLHSELNLSSLELGDSALYFCASSVRTGLNNEQFFGPGTRLTVL.